The rows below give T cell receptor beta chains drawn from one sample of a study of T cells after yellow fever vaccination. TCRdb independently ran MiXCR on the 5' RACE reads; one entry per CDR3 protein. The sample records a few hundred thousand distinct CDR3 sequences, about 4.5% being singletons. The source was PBMCs, collected 15 days after the yellow fever booster vaccination. These receptors all stem from a young man who received the YFV17D yellow fever vaccine. Both conserved end residues are part of each CDR3. A D gene is named only where the DNA matches it firmly. Only some rows state a clone size, as once, few, many or a class for expanded clones.

d_call j_call clone_size cdr3_length v_call cdr3_nt cdr3_aa
. TRBJ1-2 many 14 TRBV6-2/TRBV6-3 TGTGCCAGCACACCTCAGGGATTCTACTATGGCTACACCTTC CASTPQGFYYGYTF
TRBD1 TRBJ1-1 many 14 TRBV4-1 TGCGCCAGCAGCCATGACAGGGCCGTCACTGAAGCTTTCTTT CASSHDRAVTEAFF
. TRBJ1-5 . 14 TRBV2 TGTGCCAGCAAAATGGGCAGTACCTATCAGCCCCAGCATTTT CASKMGSTYQPQHF
. TRBJ2-5 . 17 TRBV11-2 TGTGCCAGCAGCTTCCCGCCAAGACCCATTTCGGGGGAGACCCAGTACTTC CASSFPPRPISGETQYF
. TRBJ1-1 few 12 TRBV6-6 TGTGCCAGCAGTACCGCGGATACTGAAGCTTTCTTT CASSTADTEAFF
. TRBJ1-2 . 16 TRBV4-1 TGCGCCAGCAGCCAAGGACACTTGTCCGGCTTCTATGGCTACACCTTC CASSQGHLSGFYGYTF
. TRBJ1-1 many 15 TRBV12-3/TRBV12-4 TGTGCCAGCAGTTTTCTACCGGGCACGGGCACTGAAGCTTTCTTT CASSFLPGTGTEAFF
TRBD2 TRBJ2-1 . 15 TRBV7-6 TGTGCCAGCAGCTTAGGACCTAGCGGGGGAGGTGAGCAGTTCTTC CASSLGPSGGGEQFF
TRBD2 TRBJ2-1 many 15 TRBV9 TGTGCCAGCAGCGTGAGCGGGATCGCCTACAATGAGCAGTTCTTC CASSVSGIAYNEQFF
. TRBJ2-1 . 16 TRBV28 TGTGCCAGCAGTTTATCCCCCGGGAGCTCCTACAATGAGCAGTTCTTC CASSLSPGSSYNEQFF
TRBD1 TRBJ2-1 many 15 TRBV5-1 TGCGCCAGCAGCTTCCGGGACAGATTATACAATGAGCAGTTCTTC CASSFRDRLYNEQFF
. TRBJ2-2 few 15 TRBV2 TGTGCCAGCAGGGAAAGGGACACTTACACCGGGGAGCTGTTTTTT CASRERDTYTGELFF
. TRBJ1-2 few 14 TRBV4-1 TGCGCCAGCAGCCAAGAACCGGCTGACTATGGCTACACCTTC CASSQEPADYGYTF
. TRBJ1-6 . 15 TRBV7-2 TGTGCCAGCAGCTTAGCGTTCAAGAATAATTCACCCCTCCACTTT CASSLAFKNNSPLHF
. TRBJ1-1 many 13 TRBV7-3 TGTGCCAGCAGTTCCGGTGGGTTGACTGAAGCTTTCTTT CASSSGGLTEAFF
TRBD2 TRBJ2-1 many 15 TRBV5-1 TGCGCCAGCAGTCTGGGCGGGGGGGCCATCAATGAGCAGTTCTTC CASSLGGGAINEQFF
. TRBJ1-2 . 17 TRBV7-9 TGTGCCAGCAGCTTAAATCTCGGGGGTACCCCGGACTATGGCTACACCTTC CASSLNLGGTPDYGYTF
. TRBJ1-1 many 13 TRBV7-9 TGTGCCAGCAACTGGGGGTCGGGGGGTGAAGCTTTCTTT CASNWGSGGEAFF
TRBD2 TRBJ2-7 many 15 TRBV7-2 TGTGCCAGCAGCTTAAGCGGGGGCCCCTCCTACGAGCAGTACTTC CASSLSGGPSYEQYF
. TRBJ1-2 many 13 TRBV12-3/TRBV12-4 TGTGCCAGCAGCGCGACCGAGCACTATGGCTACACCTTC CASSATEHYGYTF
. TRBJ1-1 many 13 TRBV6-2/TRBV6-3 TGTGCCAGCAGTTACCTCCCCACTGTGGAAGCTTTCTTT CASSYLPTVEAFF
. TRBJ1-5 few 13 TRBV20-1 TGCAGTGCCCTTACAGGGAATGTCCAGCCCCAGCATTTT CSALTGNVQPQHF
. TRBJ1-2 few 16 TRBV18 TGTGCCAGCTCACCGCCGTGGGGGGGCGACGGCTATGGCTACACCTTC CASSPPWGGDGYGYTF
. TRBJ2-1 . 15 TRBV7-3 TGTGCCAGCAGCTATTTGGGGGGCCCCTCAAATGAGCAGTTCTTC CASSYLGGPSNEQFF
. TRBJ1-2 . 11 TRBV7-2 TGTGCCAGCAGCTTAGCCGGTCACTGCACCTTC CASSLAGHCTF
. TRBJ1-2 many 14 TRBV2 TGTGCCAGCAGCCGGGGGCGCGGAGACTATGGCTACACCTTC CASSRGRGDYGYTF
TRBD1 TRBJ1-2 once 14 TRBV5-1 TGCGCCAGCACCTTGTCAACAGGGGACTATGGCTACACCTTC CASTLSTGDYGYTF
. TRBJ1-4 . 15 TRBV4-1 TGCGCCAGCAGCCAAGGCGGTTGGGGTAATGAAAAACTGTTTTTT CASSQGGWGNEKLFF
. TRBJ1-2 . 12 TRBV24-1 TGTGCCACCAGTGATCCCGGTCATGGCTACACCTTC CATSDPGHGYTF
. TRBJ1-3 . 15 TRBV9 TGTGCCAGCAGCGTAGATTGGGACTCTGGAAACACCATATATTTT CASSVDWDSGNTIYF
. TRBJ1-6 . 12 TRBV12-3/TRBV12-4 TGTGCCAGCAGACAGGCCGGTTCACCCCTCCACTTT CASRQAGSPLHF